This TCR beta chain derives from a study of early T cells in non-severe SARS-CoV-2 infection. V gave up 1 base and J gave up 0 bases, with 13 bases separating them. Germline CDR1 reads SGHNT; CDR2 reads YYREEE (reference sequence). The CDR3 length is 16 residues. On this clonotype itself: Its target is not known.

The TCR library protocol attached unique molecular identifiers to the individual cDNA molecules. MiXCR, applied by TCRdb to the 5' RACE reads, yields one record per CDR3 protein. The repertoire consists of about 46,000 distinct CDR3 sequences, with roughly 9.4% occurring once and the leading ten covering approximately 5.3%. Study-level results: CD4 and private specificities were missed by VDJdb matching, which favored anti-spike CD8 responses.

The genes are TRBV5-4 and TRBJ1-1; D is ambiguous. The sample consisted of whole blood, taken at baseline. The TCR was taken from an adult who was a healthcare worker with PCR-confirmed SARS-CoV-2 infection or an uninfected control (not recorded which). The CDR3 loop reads CASSLRANRMNTEAFF. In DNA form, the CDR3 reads TGTGCCAGCAGCTTGCGGGCAAATCGAATGAACACTGAAGCTTTCTTT. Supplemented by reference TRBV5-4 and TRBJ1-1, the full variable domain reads ETGVTQSPTHLIKTRGQQVTLRCSSQSGHNTVSWYQQALGQGPQFIFQYYREEENGRGNFPPRFSGLQFPNYSSELNVNALELDDSALYLCASSLRANRMNTEAFFGQGTRLTVV.